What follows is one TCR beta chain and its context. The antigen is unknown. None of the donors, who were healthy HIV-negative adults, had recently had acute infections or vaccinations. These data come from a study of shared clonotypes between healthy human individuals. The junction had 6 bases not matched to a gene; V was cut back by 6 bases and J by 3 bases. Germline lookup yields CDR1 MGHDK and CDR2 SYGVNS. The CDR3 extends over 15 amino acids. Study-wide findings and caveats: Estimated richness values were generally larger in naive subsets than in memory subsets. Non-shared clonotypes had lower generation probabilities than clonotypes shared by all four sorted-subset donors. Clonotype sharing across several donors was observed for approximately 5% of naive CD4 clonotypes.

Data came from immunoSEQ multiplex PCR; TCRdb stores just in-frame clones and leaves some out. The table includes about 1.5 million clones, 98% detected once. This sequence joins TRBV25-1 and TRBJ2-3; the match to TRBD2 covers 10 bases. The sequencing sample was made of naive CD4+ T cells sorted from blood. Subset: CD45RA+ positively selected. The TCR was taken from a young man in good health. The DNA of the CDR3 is TGTGCCAGCAGGGGCCCTAGCGGGAGTACAGATACGCAGTATTTT. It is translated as CASRGPSGSTDTQYF. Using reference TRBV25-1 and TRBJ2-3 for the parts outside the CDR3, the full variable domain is EADIYQTPRYLVIGTGKKITLECSQTMGHDKMYWYQQDPGMELHLIHYSYGVNSTEKGDLSSESTVSRIRTEHFPLTLESARPSHTSQYLCASRGPSGSTDTQYFGPGTRLTVL.